This is a list of T cell receptor beta chains from one sample in a study of T cells after somatic rescue of genetic block. Clones were sequenced by immunoSEQ multiplex PCR, and TCRdb holds only the in-frame ones, with some missing. The sample records around 67,000 clones, approximately 90% being singletons. Material: peripheral blood mononuclear cells (PBMCs). These receptor sequences come from a man aged 40-50 years. CDR3s include the opening cysteine and the closing phenylalanine or tryptophan. The D gene is left open where the match is weak. A row's size may be missing; if present it is once, few, many or a size class.

j_call | v_call | d_call | clone_size | cdr3_nt | cdr3_aa
TRBJ1-4 | TRBV4-3 | . | . | TGCGCCAGCAGCCAGTTCGGCACAACCGAAAAACTGTTTTTT | CASSQFGTTEKLFF
TRBJ2-3 | TRBV19 | . | . | TGTGCCAGTAGTCGCCAGGGGTGGACAGATACGCAGTATTTT | CASSRQGWTDTQYF
TRBJ2-4 | TRBV4-1 | . | . | TGCGCCAGCAGCCAGCCTAGGACCAAAAACATTCAGTACTTC | CASSQPRTKNIQYF
TRBJ1-2 | TRBV6-5 | . | . | TGTGCCAGCACCTCTAAGGTCCGCCCTGGCTACACCTTC | CASTSKVRPGYTF
TRBJ2-3 | TRBV13 | . | once | TGTGCCAGCAGCTCTTTGGGGGTCGACACAGATACGCAGTATTTT | CASSSLGVDTDTQYF
TRBJ2-1 | TRBV6-1 | TRBD2 | . | TGTGCCAGCACCTGGACTAGCGGGAGAGGTAATGAGCAGTTCTTC | CASTWTSGRGNEQFF
TRBJ2-7 | TRBV6-6 | TRBD1 | . | TGTGCCAGCAGTCCGGACAGGGACCCCTACGAGCAGTACTTC | CASSPDRDPYEQYF
TRBJ1-4 | TRBV5-1 | . | . | TGCGCCAGCAGCTTGGGCCCACAGAGGGCACTAACTAATGAAAAACTGTTTTTT | CASSLGPQRALTNEKLFF
TRBJ1-5 | TRBV7-9 | . | . | TGTGCCAGCAGCTTAGGGGGGGGCAATCAGCCCCAGCATTTT | CASSLGGGNQPQHF
TRBJ2-7 | TRBV11-2 | . | . | TGTGCCAGCAGCTTAGAGACAAGGGGGGCCAGGAACTCCTACGAGCAGTACTTC | CASSLETRGARNSYEQYF
TRBJ2-3 | TRBV7-8 | TRBD2 | . | TGTGCCAGCAGCCTGGGACTAGCGGGAGGCACAGATACGCAGTATTTT | CASSLGLAGGTDTQYF
TRBJ2-7 | TRBV5-1 | TRBD2 | once | TGCGCCAGCAGCTTAGGACTAGTCTACGAGCAGTACTTC | CASSLGLVYEQYF
TRBJ2-1 | TRBV19 | TRBD2 | . | TGTGCCAGTAACCCGGGACTAGCGGAGCCCAATGAGCAGTTCTTC | CASNPGLAEPNEQFF
TRBJ2-7 | TRBV9 | . | . | TGTGCCAGCAGCGAGGACACGAAATCCTACGAGCAGTACTTC | CASSEDTKSYEQYF
TRBJ2-2 | TRBV19 | . | . | TGTGCCAGTAGTATCCCCCTAGGAGGCGGGGGCCGAAACGGGGAGCTGTTTTTT | CASSIPLGGGGRNGELFF
TRBJ2-1 | TRBV25-1 | . | once | TGTGCCAGCAGTGAATGGGGCCAGGGGATGGGAAATGAGCAGTTCTTC | CASSEWGQGMGNEQFF
TRBJ1-5 | TRBV11-2 | . | . | TGTGCCAGCAGCTTTGTAGGGAATCAGCCCCAGCATTTT | CASSFVGNQPQHF
TRBJ2-1 | TRBV25-1 | . | . | TGTGCCAGCAGTGCTGGGGATTACAATGAGCAGTTCTTC | CASSAGDYNEQFF
TRBJ1-6 | TRBV2 | . | . | TGTGCCAGCAGTGAAAGCTGGAAGAGCTCCTATAATTCACCCCTCCACTTT | CASSESWKSSYNSPLHF
TRBJ1-4 | TRBV5-1 | . | . | TGCGCCAGCAGCTTTGGCCCCAGGAGTGATAATAATGAAAAACTGTTTTTT | CASSFGPRSDNNEKLFF
TRBJ2-7 | TRBV6-1 | . | . | TGCGCCAGCAGTCACAGGGACGATTCCTACGAGCAGTACTTC | CASSHRDDSYEQYF
TRBJ2-6 | TRBV5-1 | . | . | TGCGCCAGCAGCCCGGACAGTTTCTCTGGGGCCAACGTCCTGACTTTC | CASSPDSFSGANVLTF
TRBJ1-2 | TRBV4-2 | TRBD1 | once | TGTGCCAGCAGCCAAGACCCCGGGACAGGGGGTGCTGGCTACACCTTC | CASSQDPGTGGAGYTF
TRBJ1-3 | TRBV10-3 | . | . | TGTGCCATCAGTGAGTCAGTCCGGACCTCTGGAAACACCATATATTTT | CAISESVRTSGNTIYF
TRBJ1-4 | TRBV18 | . | . | TGTGCCAGCTCACCGCGGCCCGGGACCAGAGAGGGTGAAAAACTGTTTTTT | CASSPRPGTREGEKLFF
TRBJ2-4 | TRBV18 | . | . | TGTGCCAGCTCACCACCAGGAACTAGGGATGTTAGCATTCAGTACTTC | CASSPPGTRDVSIQYF
TRBJ1-5 | TRBV28 | . | . | TGTGCCAGCAAGACAGGTAATCAGCCCCAGCATTTT | CASKTGNQPQHF
TRBJ1-5 | TRBV4-1 | . | few | TGCGCCAGCAGCCGCGAGAACATTCGTCAGCCCCAGCATTTT | CASSRENIRQPQHF
TRBJ2-6 | TRBV5-4 | . | . | TGTGCCAGCAGCTTGATGGTTAACTCTGGGGCCAACGTCCTGACTTTC | CASSLMVNSGANVLTF
TRBJ2-5 | TRBV2 | TRBD1 | . | TGTGCCACACGGGGGGGGACAGGGGTCGAGACCCAGTACTTC | CATRGGTGVETQYF
TRBJ2-1 | TRBV14 | . | once | TGTGCCAGCAGCCAAGACACATCCTACCCAAACAATGAGCAGTTCTTC | CASSQDTSYPNNEQFF
TRBJ2-7 | TRBV2 | . | . | TGTGCCAGCGGAACTTATTACGAGCAGTACTTC | CASGTYYEQYF
TRBJ1-1 | TRBV10-1 | . | once | TGCGCCAGCAGTGATGACCAGCTATGGGACACTGAAGCTTTCTTT | CASSDDQLWDTEAFF
TRBJ2-1 | TRBV11-3 | TRBD2 | . | TGTGCCAGCAGCTTGGGGACTAGCAGTAACAATGAGCAGTTCTTC | CASSLGTSSNNEQFF
TRBJ1-1 | TRBV4-2 | . | . | TGTGCCAGCAGCCAAGACGTTACGGATCGCGCTGAAGCTTTCTTT | CASSQDVTDRAEAFF
TRBJ2-2 | TRBV5-4 | . | . | TGTGCCAGCAGCGGGAAGGGACTGATCGGATCCACCGGGGAGCTGTTTTTT | CASSGKGLIGSTGELFF